The table lists the clone carrying this T cell receptor (beta chain) with a few counts. Its antigen remains unidentified. The data were obtained in a study of early T cells in non-severe SARS-CoV-2 infection. Attached unique molecular identifiers marked individual cDNA molecules. MiXCR, run by TCRdb on the 5' RACE reads, gives a single entry per CDR3 protein. This table has some 71,000 distinct CDR3 sequences, about an eighth appearing once. Study outcomes and limitations: VDJdb-based matching was biased toward anti-spike CD8 responses and missed private and CD4 specificities.

The V and J ends lost 2 bases and 3 bases, in that order; junction bases with no gene match: 3. The CDR3 has 14 residues. Germline CDR1 SNHLY, CDR2 FYNNEI. The chain has TRBV2 and TRBJ2-7; 8 bases align to TRBD1. This TCR was sampled from an adult who was a healthcare worker with PCR-confirmed SARS-CoV-2 infection or an uninfected control (not recorded which). This sample comprised whole blood, obtained at baseline. The CDR3 sequence: CASSESTGGYEQYF. The CDR3 DNA is TGTGCCAGCAGTGAATCTACAGGGGGCTACGAGCAGTACTTC.